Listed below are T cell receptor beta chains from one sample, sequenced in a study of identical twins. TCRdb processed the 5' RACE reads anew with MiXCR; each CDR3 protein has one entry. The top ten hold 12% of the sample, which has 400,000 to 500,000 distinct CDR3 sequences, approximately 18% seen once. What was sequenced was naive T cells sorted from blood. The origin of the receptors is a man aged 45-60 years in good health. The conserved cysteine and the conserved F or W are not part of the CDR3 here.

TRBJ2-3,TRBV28,ASSLRSLSTDTQY
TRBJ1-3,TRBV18,ASSPPFTARSGNTIY
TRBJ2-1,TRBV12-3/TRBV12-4,ASSLVRVQDPF
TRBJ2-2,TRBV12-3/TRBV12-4,ASRSGGLNTGELF
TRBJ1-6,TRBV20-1,SARETWDGKNSPLH
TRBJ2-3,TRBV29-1,SVEGVASGGRSDTQY
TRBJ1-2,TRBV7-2,ASSSGRFNYGYT
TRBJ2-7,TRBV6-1,ASGGGRIPYEQY
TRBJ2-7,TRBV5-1,ASSQGHTAEQY
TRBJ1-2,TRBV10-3,AISEGVSGYT
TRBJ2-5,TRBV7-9,ASSTPGQGETQY
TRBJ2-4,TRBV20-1,SARERLAKNIQY
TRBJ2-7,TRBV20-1,SAYIGTAAYEQY
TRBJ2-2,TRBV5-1,ASSPEWGVTGELF
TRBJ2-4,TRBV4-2,ASSPRGKSKNIQY
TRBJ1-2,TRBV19,ASTQGDNYGYT
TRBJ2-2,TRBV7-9,ASSLAPVGTGELF
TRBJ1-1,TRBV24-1,ATSDSGVIGENTEAF
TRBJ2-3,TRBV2,ASSEELADADTQY
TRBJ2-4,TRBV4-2,ASSQDRTAKNIQY
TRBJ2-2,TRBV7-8,ASSSRGTGTNTGELF
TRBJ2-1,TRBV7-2,ASSLVRHEQF
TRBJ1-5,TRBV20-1,SADTLYSNQPQH
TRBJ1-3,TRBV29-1,SVVRLVEGNTIY
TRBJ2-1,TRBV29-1,SVEGTSGSTNEQF
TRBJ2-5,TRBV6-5,ASSFSRLAGAETQY
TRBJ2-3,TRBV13,ASSSWTETTTDTQY
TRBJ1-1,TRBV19,ASSTQGRNTEAF
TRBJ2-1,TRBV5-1,ASSLRRAGDEQF
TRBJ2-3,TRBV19,ASSPAGGGGRALDTQY
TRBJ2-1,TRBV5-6,ASSLDGSGLQGNEQF
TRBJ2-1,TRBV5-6,ASRLYGLAGAMSSYNEQF
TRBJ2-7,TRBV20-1,SATSGGASYEQY
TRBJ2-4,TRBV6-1,ASSRSREGAKNIQY
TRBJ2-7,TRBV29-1,SVWDGSYEQY
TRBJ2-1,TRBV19,ASSRPPLGDHYNEQF
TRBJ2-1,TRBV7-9,ASSLAPGGYNEQF
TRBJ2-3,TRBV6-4,ASSEFSSGRSTDTQY
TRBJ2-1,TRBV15,ATSREGTAYNEQF
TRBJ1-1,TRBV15,ATSRDLGTEAF